This T cell receptor (beta chain) came from a study of CD8+ T cells in alopecia areata. The treatment was: oral pan-JAK inhibitor, 5-10 mg twice daily. Peripheral blood and lesional scalp punch biopsies came from alopecia areata patients. As regards this clone: The antigen is undetermined.

Study-level results: Among the top 100, expanded CD8+ clones, as well as scalp clonality, were significantly decreased by tofacitinib. Only a single nonresponder existed, so baseline CD8+ expansion links stay unclear. Patients shared TCRs less clearly than mice did, possibly for HLA-related reasons.

Germline CDR1 SNHLY, CDR2 FYNNEI. This CDR3 spans 11 amino acids. Trimming at V came to 8 bases and at J to 12 bases, leaving 7 bases not matched to a gene. Once RNA had been extracted, it was reverse transcribed into cDNA to act as the sequencing template. This table comes from immunoSEQ multiplex PCR, and its TCRdb copy is limited to in-frame clones, with some not included. The sample yields hundreds of thousands of clones, around two fifths seen once. Sequenced here: CD4+ T cells sorted from blood, sampled around week 30, from a patient treated with tofacitinib. The TCR originated in a human donor with alopecia areata. The chain joins TRBV2 to TRBJ2-1, with 7 bases fitting TRBD1. Here the CDR3 DNA reads TGTGCCAGCCGGGGACAGATAGTGCAGTTCTTC. Protein: CASRGQIVQFF. The whole variable domain, filled in from reference TRBV2 and TRBJ2-1, reads EPEVTQTPSHQVTQMGQEVILRCVPISNHLYFYWYRQILGQKVEFLVSFYNNEISEKSEIFDDQFSVERPDGSNFTLKIRSTKLEDSAMYFCASRGQIVQFFGPGTRLTVL.